This T cell receptor beta chain was sequenced during a study of regulatory T cells in long-lasting Graves disease. At the level of the study: For a period under 3 months, newly diagnosed Graves' patients had taken antithyroid drugs.

On this clonotype: A read error may be the cause here, since a much bigger clone is one base away.

The sample's time point: newly diagnosed GD, antithyroid drugs for less than 3 months. The TCR library used RNA extracted from PBMCs. Building of the TCR beta libraries involved iRepertoire HTBI primers and Arm-PCR of CDR3 regions. TCRdb re-called the multiplex PCR reads through MiXCR, storing one row per CDR3 protein. The data hold about 300,000 distinct CDR3 sequences, with 15% to 20% observed a single time. This sequence was found in a female donor with Graves disease. The specimen was peripheral blood mononuclear cells (PBMCs), collected at new diagnosis, from a patient treated with antithyroid drugs.

CDR3 DNA: TGCAGTGCTAGTTGGACAGGACGTAGCAATGATCAGTTCTTC. This codes for CSASWTGRSNDQFF. The rearrangement joins TRBV20-1 to TRBJ2-1; 7 bases align to TRBD1. Germline V gene data show CDR1 as DFQATT and CDR2 as SNEGSKA (reference sequence). The CDR3 has 14 residues.